Below, one T cell receptor (beta chain) is given with its context. Antigen unknown. Sample barcodes and UMIs were carried by the TCR alpha and TCR beta cDNA libraries that 5'RACE generated with constant-segment primers. TCRdb itself ran the 5' RACE reads through MiXCR, one entry per CDR3 protein. Of 130,000 to 150,000 distinct CDR3 sequences listed, roughly 6.2% are singletons. This sample is part of a study of T-cell memory formation after mild COVID-19. Findings and caveats of the study: Certain responding clones were present in pre-infection memory, suggesting participation of cross-reactive memory. The authors left the SARS-CoV-2 specificity of second-wave clones peaking on day 37 unconfirmed. Most CD4+ clones that shrank were in CM and EM, while CD8+ ones turned up in EMRA.

Germline CDR1 and CDR2: LNHDA and SQIVND (reference sequence). Trimming took 4 bases from V and 0 from J; bases not matched to a gene: 6. The CDR3 sequence is 18 residues long. The receptor's source is an adult woman who had mild COVID-19 (a few samples of this study predate the infection). Cell type and time point are not known. The rearrangement links TRBV19 to TRBJ2-6, with 10 bases lining up with TRBD1. The sequencing sample was made of PBMCs or a T cell subset sorted from them (not recorded which). This CDR3 is CASSRLRDRGSGANVLTF. The CDR3 bases are TGTGCCAGTAGTAGATTACGGGACAGGGGCTCTGGGGCCAACGTCCTGACTTTC.